The clone carrying this T cell receptor beta chain has just a few counts. The antigen is undetermined. This CDR3 region has 15 residues. The germline V gene has CDR1 LGHDT and CDR2 YNNKEL (reference sequence). V was cut by 0 bases and J by 4 bases, with 12 bases left in between. The donors were all healthy and Caucasian. This sample was included in a study of identical twins. Study conclusions and caveats: Twin-shared out-of-frame alpha sequences were enriched for low generation probability. Models came in too low on out-of-frame TCR alpha sharing in monozygotic twins. Zero-insertion analyses were open to partial confounding by invariant MAIT and iNKT cells.

Via MiXCR, TCRdb re-called the 5' RACE reads, giving one row per CDR3 protein. Counted here are hundreds of thousands of distinct CDR3 sequences, 9% to 15% occurring once; the ten biggest clones make up about 1.5%. The data also belong to a second study, concerning yellow fever vaccine responses in identical twins.

The TCR comes from a young woman in good health. The sample comprised PBMCs. This chain connects TRBV3-1 to TRBJ2-5; D is possibly TRBD1 or TRBD2 (6 bases each). The CDR3: CASSQEGGKRETQYF. The DNA of the CDR3 is TGTGCCAGCAGCCAAGAAGGGGGGAAACGAGAGACCCAGTACTTC.